This T cell receptor beta chain was documented in a study of patients and donors after allogeneic stem cell transplantation. TCRdb passed the RT-PCR reads through MiXCR, listing each CDR3 protein once. The repertoire holds fewer than 250,000 distinct CDR3 sequences, with over 12% as singletons. The germline V gene encodes CDR1 GTSNPN and CDR2 SVGIG (reference sequence). The CDR3 has 16 amino acids. The trim removed 3 bases at V and 4 bases at J, leaving 14 bases unmatched. The chain recombines TRBV30 with TRBJ2-5; the match to TRBD2 covers 7 bases. The TCR originated in a human donor who was either an allogeneic HSCT recipient or a stem cell or donor lymphocyte infusion donor (not recorded which). It is not recorded whose cells these are; they may come from a transplant donor. The specimen was blood, either unsorted or a sorted T cell fraction (not recorded which). The CDR3 is CAWRSWRTSIVETQYF. In DNA, the CDR3 is TGTGCCTGGAGGTCATGGCGGACTAGTATCGTAGAGACCCAGTACTTC.